This paragraph reports one TCR beta chain. This entry comes from a study of cytomegalovirus exposure and HLA in healthy donors. Generated by immunoSEQ multiplex PCR, the TCRdb table keeps only in-frame clones and is missing some. Counted here are 110,000 or so clones, about 88% occurring once; the ten biggest clones make up approximately 4%. Trimming removed 4 bases at V and 9 bases at J, with 18 bases between. The CDR3 runs 14 residues. CDR1 and CDR2 from the germline V gene are MGHRA and YSYEKL. Sequenced input: PBMCs. This chain links TRBV4-1 with TRBJ1-1; unclear D gene. The receptor comes from a woman in her late teens or twenties in good health and CMV-seropositive. The CDR3 DNA sequence: TGCGCCAGCAGCCCCCTACAGAAGTCAACGAAAGCTTTCTTT. It encodes CASSPLQKSTKAFF.